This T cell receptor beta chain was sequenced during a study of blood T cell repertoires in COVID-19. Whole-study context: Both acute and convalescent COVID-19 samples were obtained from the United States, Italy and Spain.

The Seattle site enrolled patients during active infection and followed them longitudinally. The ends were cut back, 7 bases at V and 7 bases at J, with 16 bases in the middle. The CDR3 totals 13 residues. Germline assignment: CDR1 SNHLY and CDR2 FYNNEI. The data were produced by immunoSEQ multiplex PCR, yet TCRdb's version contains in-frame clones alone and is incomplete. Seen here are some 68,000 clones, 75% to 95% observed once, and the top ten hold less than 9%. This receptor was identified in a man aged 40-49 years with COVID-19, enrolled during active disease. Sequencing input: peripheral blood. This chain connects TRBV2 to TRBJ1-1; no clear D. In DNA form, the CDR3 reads TGTGCCAGCATCCGTGAAGTCCCCGGTGAAGCTTTCTTT. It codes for CASIREVPGEAFF.